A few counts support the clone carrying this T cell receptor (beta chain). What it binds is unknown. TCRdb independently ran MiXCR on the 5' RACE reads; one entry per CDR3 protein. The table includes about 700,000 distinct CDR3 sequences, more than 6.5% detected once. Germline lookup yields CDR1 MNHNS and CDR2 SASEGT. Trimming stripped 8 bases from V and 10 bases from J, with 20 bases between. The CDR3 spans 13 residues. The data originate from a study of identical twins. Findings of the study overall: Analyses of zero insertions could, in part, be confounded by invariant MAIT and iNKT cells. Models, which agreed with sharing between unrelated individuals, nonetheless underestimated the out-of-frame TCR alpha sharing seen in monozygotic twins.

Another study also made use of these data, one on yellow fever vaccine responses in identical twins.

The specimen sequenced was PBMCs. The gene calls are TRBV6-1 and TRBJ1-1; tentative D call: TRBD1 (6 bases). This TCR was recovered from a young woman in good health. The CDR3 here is CASGLGGAGVAFF. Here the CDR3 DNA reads TGTGCCAGCGGATTAGGGGGGGCAGGGGTAGCTTTCTTT.